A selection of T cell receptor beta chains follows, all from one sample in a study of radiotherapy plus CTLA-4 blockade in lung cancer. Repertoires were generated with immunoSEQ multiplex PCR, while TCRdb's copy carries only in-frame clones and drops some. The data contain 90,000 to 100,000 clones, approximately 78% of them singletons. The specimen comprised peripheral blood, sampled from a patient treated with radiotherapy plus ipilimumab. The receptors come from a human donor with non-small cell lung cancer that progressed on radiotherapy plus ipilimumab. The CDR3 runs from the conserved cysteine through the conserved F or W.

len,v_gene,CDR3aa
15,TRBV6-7,CASSTPGQDLHGQFF
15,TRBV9,CASSVVVGSTDTQYF
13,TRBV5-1,CASSPRGEGELFF
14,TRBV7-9,CASSFGTANTEAFF
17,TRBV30,CAWSVSGVLSLGNTIYF
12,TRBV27,CASRSSYNEQFF
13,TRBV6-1,CASSETQGEKLFF
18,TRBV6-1,CASSERLAGGLAKNIQYF
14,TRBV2,CASSLDRITYEQYF
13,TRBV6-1,CASSEGRRQPQHF
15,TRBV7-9,CASSLPGQGATEAFF
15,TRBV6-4,CASSKTSGYFNEQFF
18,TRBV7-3,CASSRPVSGRAIYNEQFF
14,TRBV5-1,CASSLIGDSETQYF
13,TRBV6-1,CASSLGPHYGQYF
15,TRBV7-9,CASSSGLALLYEQYF
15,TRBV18,CASSQEQGTTYEQYF
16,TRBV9,CASSGSGTASTDTQYF
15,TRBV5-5,CASSLSNTNTGELFF
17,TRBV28,CASSFWGLAGETGELFF
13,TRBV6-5,CASRPTGRETQYF
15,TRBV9,CASSVAVGNYNEQFF
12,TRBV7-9,CASSPETDTQYF
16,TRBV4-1,CASSQTGVPTNEKLFF
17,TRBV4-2,CASSQDVGGTGANVLTF
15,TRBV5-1,CASSLASQTNYGYTF
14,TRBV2,CASSEGVYQETQYF
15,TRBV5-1,CASSSSTGNTGELFF
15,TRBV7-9,CASSFDGGVGTEAFF
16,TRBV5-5,CASSLARTGGSEKLFF
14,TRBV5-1,CASSVQGANEKLFF
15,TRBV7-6,CASSSGRTSTDTQYF
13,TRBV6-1,CAARQGPSYGYTF
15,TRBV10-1,CASSERRTAHNEQFF
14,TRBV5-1,CASSFEGAGEKLFF
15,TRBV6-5,CASSYRSASTDTQYF
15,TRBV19,CASTYRPIGNQPQHF
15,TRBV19,CASSTGLAGSNEQFF
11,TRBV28,CASSFIGKAFF
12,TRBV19,CATRTGNEKLFF
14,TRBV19,CASSSSNRQGSAFF
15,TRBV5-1,CASSLDGAGGNTIYF
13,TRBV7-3,CASSLWGGQPQHF
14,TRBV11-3,CASSLDSSAYEQYF
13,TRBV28,CASSLQNTGELFF
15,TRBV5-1,CASSPTLRGQETQYF
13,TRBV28,CASSLQRNYGYTF
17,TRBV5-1,CATEGLAGWSSYNEQFF
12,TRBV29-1,CSVVSGGLGYTF
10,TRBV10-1,CASKDEKLFF
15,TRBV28,CASSPRDRPNYGYTF
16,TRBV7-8,CASSLISFGVTDTQYF